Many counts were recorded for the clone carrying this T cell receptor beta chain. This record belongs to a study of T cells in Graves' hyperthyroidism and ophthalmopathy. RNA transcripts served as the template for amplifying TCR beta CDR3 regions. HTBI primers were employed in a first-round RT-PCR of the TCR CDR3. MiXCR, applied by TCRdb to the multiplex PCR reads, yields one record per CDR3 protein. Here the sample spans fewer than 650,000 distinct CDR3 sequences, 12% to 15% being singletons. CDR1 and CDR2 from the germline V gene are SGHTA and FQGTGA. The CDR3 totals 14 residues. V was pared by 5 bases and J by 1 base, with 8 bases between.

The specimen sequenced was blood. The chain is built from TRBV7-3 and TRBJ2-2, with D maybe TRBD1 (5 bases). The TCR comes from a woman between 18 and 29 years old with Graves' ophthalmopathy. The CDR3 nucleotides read TGTGCCAGCAGCCCGGACATGAACACCGGGGAGCTGTTTTTT. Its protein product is CASSPDMNTGELFF.